This T cell receptor (beta chain) came from a study of cytomegalovirus exposure and HLA in healthy donors. The CDR3 has 15 residues. Germline V gene lookup returns CDR1 SGDLS and CDR2 YYNGEE. V was trimmed by 3 bases and J by 0 bases, leaving 9 bases between them. This clone was seen only once. PCR employed 60 Vbeta and 13 Jbeta primers. This table comes from immunoSEQ multiplex PCR, and its TCRdb copy is limited to in-frame clones, with some not included. The sample consists of roughly 100,000 clones, approximately 70% of them appearing once. The specimen was PBMCs. This TCR came from a woman aged 45-59 years in good health and CMV-seronegative. This chain uses TRBV9 with TRBJ2-2, with TRBD2 as a possible D gene (6 bases). The CDR3 protein is CASSAAGPNTGELFF. Written as DNA, the CDR3 is TGTGCCAGCAGCGCGGCGGGGCCGAACACCGGGGAGCTGTTTTTT.